The clone carrying this TCR beta chain has ten or more counts. Antigen: not known. The CDR3 length is 16 residues. These data belong to a study of T-cell reconstitution after alpha-beta-depleted transplantation in children. Study-wide results and caveats: Diversity and T-cell counts at one year after transplant derived mostly from new T cells. Surviving recipient T cells and thymic progenitors underlay high day-60 TCRbeta diversity in some patients.

As it was prepared, the TCRbeta library received unique molecular identifiers. TCRdb re-derived calls from the PCR reads in MiXCR, one entry per CDR3 protein. The table lists around 450,000 distinct CDR3 sequences, over 9.5% of them singletons. The sample here was PBMCs, taken before TCRalphabeta/CD19-depleted stem cell transplant. The sequence came from a child under 10 years old with inherited bone marrow failure, due to receive a stem cell transplant. V and J are TRBV21-1 and TRBJ1-6; TRBD1, as called in the table, went unchecked against the DNA. TRBV21-1 is a pseudogene segment. Here the CDR3 DNA reads TGTGCCAGCAGCGAAGGACAGGTGGTCCGGAATTCACCCCTCCACTTT. This sequence encodes CASSEGQVVRNSPLHF.